Shown below are 2 T cell receptor beta chains from a single sample sequenced in a study of control samples from healthy donors and cancer patients (dated by TCRdb to 2019 to 2021). Library prep was done by the immunoSEQ multiplex PCR assay. TCRdb re-hosts the immuneACCESS table, in-frame sequences only. Its copies lack some clones; in the studies checked, an unresolved V gene accounts for under half of them, and the cause for the rest is not known. The sample table contains roughly 20,000 clones; only one count was recorded for 84% of them. Jointly, the top ten make up approximately 23% of the sample. The sequenced sample was PBMCs. These receptors were taken from a man aged 60 to 69 with colorectal cancer.

This chain links TRBV6-5 with TRBJ2-5, with D hard to call. The CDR3 totals 14 residues. The germline V gene has CDR1 MNHEY and CDR2 SVGAGI. V was trimmed by 4 bases and J by 5 bases, leaving 14 bases between them. DNA for the CDR3: TGTGCCAGCAGTTCCGGCAGGCTTTTTGAGACCCAGTACTTC. This encodes CASSSGRLFETQYF.

The J gene is TRBJ1-1, the V gene TRBV2, with D possibly matching TRBD1 (5 bases). The CDR3 contains 15 residues. The V end lost 7 bases, the J end lost 4 bases, and 19 bases lay between the germline ends. Germline V lookup: CDR1 SNHLY, CDR2 FYNNEI. The CDR3 sequence: CASIPSGQGSTEAFF. The CDR3, as DNA: TGTGCCAGCATTCCTTCCGGGCAGGGCAGCACTGAAGCTTTCTTT.